The source of this T cell receptor beta chain is a study of T cells in Graves' hyperthyroidism and ophthalmopathy. RNA transcripts served as the template for amplifying TCR beta CDR3 regions. Carried out on the TCR CDR3, a first-round RT-PCR used the HTBI primer set. In TCRdb, the multiplex PCR reads were re-called with MiXCR into one record per CDR3 protein. The sample shows 800,000 or so distinct CDR3 sequences, roughly 37% of them seen only once. CDR1 and CDR2 (germline): SGHDN, FVKESK. V dropped 1 base and J dropped 3 bases, with 9 bases sitting between them. CDR3 size: 14 residues. These patients, aged 18 to 65, had recently diagnosed hyperthyroidism lasting under 2 months. The table lists this clonotype with many counts.

The receptor comes from a man younger than 35 with Graves' hyperthyroidism. The specimen sequenced was blood. The rearrangement joins TRBV14 to TRBJ1-2; no reliable D call. CDR3 bases: TGTGCCAGCAGCCAAGTGGGCAGATACTATGGCTACACCTTC. As protein: CASSQVGRYYGYTF. The complete variable domain, with remaining parts taken from reference TRBV14 and TRBJ1-2, reads EAGVTQFPSHSVIEKGQTVTLRCDPISGHDNLYWYRRVMGKEIKFLLHFVKESKQDESGMPNNRFLAERTGGTYSTLKVQPAELEDSGVYFCASSQVGRYYGYTFGSGTRLTVV.